Sequencing of this TCR beta chain was carried out in a study of shared clonotypes between healthy human individuals. Every contributor of samples was a Caucasian grown-up residing in Nashville, Tennessee. CD4+ cells were split into CD45RA+ naive and CD45RA-negative memory subsets. Assay used: immunoSEQ multiplex PCR; TCRdb lists only in-frame clones, some missing. The sample has about 1 million clones, about 75% seen once; the top ten hold around 1.5%. Per the germline V gene, CDR1 is SGDLS and CDR2 is YYNGEE. The CDR3 contains 14 residues. V was clipped by 7 bases and J by 4 bases, with 14 bases between them. This clone showed up just once. Its antigen remains unidentified. Findings and caveats of the study: When compared with the clonotypes that were shared by all four sorted-subset donors, the non-shared clonotypes turned out to have lower generation probabilities. In general, naive subsets displayed greater estimated richness than memory subsets did.

The chain uses TRBV9 and TRBJ2-2; TRBD1 is a possible D gene (5 bases). Sequenced sample: memory CD4+ T cells sorted from blood. The subset was: CD45RA-negative fraction. The sequence derives from a man between 18 and 29 years old in good health. The CDR3 DNA reads TGTGCCAGCGGAAGGGCAGGGCCCACCGGGGAGCTGTTTTTT. Protein product: CASGRAGPTGELFF. Looking up the rest from reference TRBV9 and TRBJ2-2 gives the full variable domain: DSGVTQTPKHLITATGQRVTLRCSPRSGDLSVYWYQQSLDQGLQFLIQYYNGEERAKGNILERFSAQQFPDLHSELNLSSLELGDSALYFCASGRAGPTGELFFGEGSRLTVL.